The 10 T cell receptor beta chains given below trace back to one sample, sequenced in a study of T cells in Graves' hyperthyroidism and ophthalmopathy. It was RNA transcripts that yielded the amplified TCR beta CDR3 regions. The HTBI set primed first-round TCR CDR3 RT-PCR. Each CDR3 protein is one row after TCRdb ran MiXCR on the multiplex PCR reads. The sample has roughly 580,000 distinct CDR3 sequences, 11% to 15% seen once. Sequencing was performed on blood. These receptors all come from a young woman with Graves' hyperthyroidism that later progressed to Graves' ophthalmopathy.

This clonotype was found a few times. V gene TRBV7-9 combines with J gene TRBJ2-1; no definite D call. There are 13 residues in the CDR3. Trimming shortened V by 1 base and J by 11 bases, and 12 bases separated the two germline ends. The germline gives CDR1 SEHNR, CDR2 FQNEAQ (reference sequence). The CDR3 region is CASSLEPTGKQFF. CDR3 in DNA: TGTGCCAGCAGCTTAGAACCGACCGGTAAGCAGTTCTTC.

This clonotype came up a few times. This chain's CDR3 is CSTPEAGVTDTQYF. The CDR3 DNA sequence: TGCAGTACTCCCGAGGCGGGAGTCACAGATACGCAGTATTTT. V and J are TRBV20-1 and TRBJ2-3; TRBD2 agrees at 7 bases. Germline V gene data show CDR1 as DFQATT and CDR2 as SNEGSKA (reference sequence). Trimming cost V 8 bases and J 2 bases; bases outside gene matches: 10. The CDR3 extends over 14 amino acids.

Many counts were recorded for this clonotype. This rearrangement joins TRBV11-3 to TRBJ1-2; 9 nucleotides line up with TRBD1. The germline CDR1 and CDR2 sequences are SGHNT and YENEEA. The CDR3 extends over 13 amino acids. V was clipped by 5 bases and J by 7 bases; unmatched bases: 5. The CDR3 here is CASSRDREGGYTF. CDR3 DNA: TGTGCCAGCAGCCGGGACAGGGAGGGTGGCTACACCTTC.

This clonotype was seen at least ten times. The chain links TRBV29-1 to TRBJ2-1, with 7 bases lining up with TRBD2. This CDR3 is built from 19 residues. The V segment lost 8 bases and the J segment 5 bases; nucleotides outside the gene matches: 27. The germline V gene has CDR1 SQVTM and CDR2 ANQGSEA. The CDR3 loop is CSLTRHKVRREHKDNEQFF. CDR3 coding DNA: TGCAGCCTGACTCGGCATAAGGTTCGGCGGGAGCATAAGGACAATGAGCAGTTCTTC.

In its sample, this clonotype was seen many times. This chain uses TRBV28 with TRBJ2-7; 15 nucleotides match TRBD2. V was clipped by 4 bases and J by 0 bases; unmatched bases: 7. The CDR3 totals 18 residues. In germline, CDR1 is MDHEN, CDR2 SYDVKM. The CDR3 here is CASSSPGLAGGPSYEQYF. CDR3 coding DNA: TGTGCCAGCAGTTCTCCGGGACTAGCGGGAGGCCCCTCCTACGAGCAGTACTTC.

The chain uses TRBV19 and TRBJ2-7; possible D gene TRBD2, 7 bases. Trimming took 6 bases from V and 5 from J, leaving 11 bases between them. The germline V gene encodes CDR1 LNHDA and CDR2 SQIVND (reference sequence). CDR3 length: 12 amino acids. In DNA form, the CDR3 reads TGTGCCAGTAGCAAGGGGGGGGACGAGCAGTACTTC. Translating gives CASSKGGDEQYF.

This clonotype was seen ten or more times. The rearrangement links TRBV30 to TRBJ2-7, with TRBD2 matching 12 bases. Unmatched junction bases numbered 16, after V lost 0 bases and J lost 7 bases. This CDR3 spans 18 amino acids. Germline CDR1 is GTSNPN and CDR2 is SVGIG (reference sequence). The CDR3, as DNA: TGTGCCTGGAGTGTCTCTCGGACTAGCGGGAAGGTATCTACGGAGCAGTACTTC. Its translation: CAWSVSRTSGKVSTEQYF.

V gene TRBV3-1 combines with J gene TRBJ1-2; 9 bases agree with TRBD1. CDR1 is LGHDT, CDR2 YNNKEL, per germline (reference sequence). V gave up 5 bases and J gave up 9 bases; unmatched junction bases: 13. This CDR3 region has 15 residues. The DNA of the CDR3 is TGTGCCAGCAGCTACCATCCGGAGACAGGGGGGAGCTACACCTTC. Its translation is CASSYHPETGGSYTF.

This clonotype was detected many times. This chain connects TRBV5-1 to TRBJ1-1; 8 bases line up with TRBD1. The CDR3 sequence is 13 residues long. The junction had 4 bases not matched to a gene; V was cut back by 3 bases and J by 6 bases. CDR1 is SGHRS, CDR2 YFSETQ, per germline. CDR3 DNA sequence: TGCGCCAGCAGCTCCTTCAGGGGGCCTGAAGCTTTCTTT. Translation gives CASSSFRGPEAFF.

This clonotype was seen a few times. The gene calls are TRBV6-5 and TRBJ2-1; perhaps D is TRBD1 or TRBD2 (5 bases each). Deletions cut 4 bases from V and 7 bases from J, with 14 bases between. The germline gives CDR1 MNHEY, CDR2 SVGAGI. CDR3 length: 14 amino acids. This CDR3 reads CASSSGTPGNEQFF. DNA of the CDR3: TGTGCCAGCAGTTCCGGGACCCCCGGAAATGAGCAGTTCTTC.